These T cell receptor beta chains were read from a single sample in a study of cytomegalovirus exposure and HLA in healthy donors. TCRdb's table, derived via immunoSEQ multiplex PCR, lists solely in-frame clones and lacks some. The repertoire holds some 250,000 clones, with around 87% as singletons. Sequencing was done on a sample of PBMCs. These receptors were obtained from a woman aged 18-29 years in good health and CMV-seronegative. Both conserved end residues are part of each CDR3. A D gene is named only where the DNA matches it firmly. The listing skips clone size in some rows; elsewhere it reads once, few, many or a size class.

V	D	J	size	DNA	CDR3
TRBV5-4	-	TRBJ2-2	few	TGTGCCAGCAGCTTGGTCAAGAACACCGGGGAGCTGTTTTTT	CASSLVKNTGELFF
TRBV15	-	TRBJ1-2	-	TGTGCCACCAGCAGGACGGGACACGGTCCCGGCTATGGCTACACCTTC	CATSRTGHGPGYGYTF
TRBV2	-	TRBJ2-2	-	TGTGCCAGCAGCGGGATCCCGGGAGCCGGCGGGGAGCTGTTTTTT	CASSGIPGAGGELFF
TRBV14	TRBD1	TRBJ2-2	-	TGTGCCAGCAGGGACAGGGGCGCGAACACCGGGGAGCTGTTTTTT	CASRDRGANTGELFF
TRBV29-1	-	TRBJ2-2	-	TGCAGCGTTGTTCCAGGGGAGTACGGATCCGGGGAGCTGTTTTTT	CSVVPGEYGSGELFF
TRBV6-5	TRBD1	TRBJ1-2	-	TGTGCCAGCAGTTACTCTCCTACAGGGGGCTATGGCTACACCTTC	CASSYSPTGGYGYTF
TRBV5-4	TRBD2	TRBJ2-3	-	TGTGCCAGCAGCTTGTTGCTAGCGGGGTCCACAGATACGCAGTATTTT	CASSLLLAGSTDTQYF
TRBV7-9	TRBD1	TRBJ1-1	-	TGTGCCAGCAGGCAACAGGGGGCCGGCACTGAAGCTTTCTTT	CASRQQGAGTEAFF
TRBV6-1	-	TRBJ2-5	few	TGTGCCAGCTGGCGAACGACGGGGGAGACCCAGTACTTC	CASWRTTGETQYF
TRBV6-1	-	TRBJ2-7	-	TGTGCCAGCAGTGAAAGATCCAACAGGGCCCTATCCTACGAGCAGTACTTC	CASSERSNRALSYEQYF
TRBV10-1	-	TRBJ1-5	-	TGCGCCAGCAACCAAAAGGGGCAGGGCGGTGGCAATCAGCCCCAGCATTTT	CASNQKGQGGGNQPQHF
TRBV27	TRBD2	TRBJ2-1	-	TGTGCCAGCAGCCCCAGCGGGGGAGTCATTTACAATGAGCAGTTCTTC	CASSPSGGVIYNEQFF
TRBV4-1	TRBD1	TRBJ1-5	-	TGCGCCAGCAGCCAAGGACCGACAGGGTCATTAAATCAGCCCCAGCATTTT	CASSQGPTGSLNQPQHF
TRBV7-3	TRBD2	TRBJ2-5	-	TGTGCCAGCAGCTCCCAGGGACTAGCGGGGACTGAGACCCAGTACTTC	CASSSQGLAGTETQYF
TRBV5-1	-	TRBJ2-5	-	TGCGCCAGCAGCATGGACACGGAGCAAGAGACCCAGTACTTC	CASSMDTEQETQYF
TRBV5-8	TRBD1	TRBJ1-2	-	TGTGCCAGCAGCCAAACCGGGACAGCCGATGGCTACACCTTC	CASSQTGTADGYTF
TRBV2	TRBD2	TRBJ2-5	-	TGTGCCAGCAGGGGGACTAGCGGGGCTCAAGAGACCCAGTACTTC	CASRGTSGAQETQYF
TRBV27	TRBD1	TRBJ1-3	-	TGTGCCAGCAGTTCCCCGGGACAGGGGGCTGGAAACACCATATATTTT	CASSSPGQGAGNTIYF
TRBV10-2	TRBD1	TRBJ1-2	-	TGCGCCAGCAGTGAGTCGACAGGGAAGGACTACACCTTC	CASSESTGKDYTF
TRBV7-2	TRBD1	TRBJ2-5	-	TGTGCCAGCAGCTACACCCCCTCAAGGACAGGAAAAGAGACCCAGTACTTC	CASSYTPSRTGKETQYF
TRBV27	TRBD2	TRBJ2-5	-	TGTGCCAGCAGTTTATCGACCCCCCCGTGGGCGGGGGGCCGGACCCAGTACTTC	CASSLSTPPWAGGRTQYF
TRBV19	-	TRBJ1-5	-	TGTGCCAGTAGTATAGGCCGCAGGGTGAGTTATGGGGGCAATCAGCCCCAGCATTTT	CASSIGRRVSYGGNQPQHF
TRBV7-9	-	TRBJ1-2	-	TGTGCCAGCAGCTTAGGCTCGGGGGACTATGGCTACACCTTC	CASSLGSGDYGYTF
TRBV19	-	TRBJ1-1	-	TGTGCCAGTAGTATCCAGGGAAGGGCTGAAGCTTTCTTT	CASSIQGRAEAFF
TRBV5-6	-	TRBJ1-2	-	TGTGCCAGCAGCCCTTTCCGGGGAGATTATGGCTACACCTTC	CASSPFRGDYGYTF
TRBV4-3	-	TRBJ1-6	-	TGCGCCAGCAGCCAAGAATCCGGGACTCCCGGGTTGGATTCACCCCTCCACTTT	CASSQESGTPGLDSPLHF